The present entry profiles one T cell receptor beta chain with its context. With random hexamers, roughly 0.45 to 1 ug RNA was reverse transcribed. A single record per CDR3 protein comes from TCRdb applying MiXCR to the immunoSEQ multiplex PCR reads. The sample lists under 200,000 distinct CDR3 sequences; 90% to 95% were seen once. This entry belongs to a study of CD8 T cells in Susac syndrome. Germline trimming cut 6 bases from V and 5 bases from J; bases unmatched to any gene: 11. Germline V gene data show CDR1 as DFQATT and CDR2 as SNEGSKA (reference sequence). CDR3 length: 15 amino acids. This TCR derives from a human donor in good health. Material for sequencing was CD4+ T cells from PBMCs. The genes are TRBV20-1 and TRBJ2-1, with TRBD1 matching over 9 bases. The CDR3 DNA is TGCAGTGCCCCTGTCAGGGACAGGGCAAACAATGAGCAGTTCTTC. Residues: CSAPVRDRANNEQFF.